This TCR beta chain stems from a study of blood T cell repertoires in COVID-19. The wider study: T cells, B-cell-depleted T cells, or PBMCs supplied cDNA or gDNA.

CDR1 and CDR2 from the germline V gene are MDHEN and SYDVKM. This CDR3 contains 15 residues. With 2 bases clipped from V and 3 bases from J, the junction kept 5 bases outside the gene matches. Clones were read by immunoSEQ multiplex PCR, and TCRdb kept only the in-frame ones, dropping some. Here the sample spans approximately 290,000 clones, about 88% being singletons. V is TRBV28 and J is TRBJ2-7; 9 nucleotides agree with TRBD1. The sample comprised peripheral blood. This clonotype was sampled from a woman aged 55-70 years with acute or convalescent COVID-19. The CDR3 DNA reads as TGTGCCAGCAGTTTACCGACAGGGGGTCGCTACGAGCAGTACTTC. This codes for CASSLPTGGRYEQYF.